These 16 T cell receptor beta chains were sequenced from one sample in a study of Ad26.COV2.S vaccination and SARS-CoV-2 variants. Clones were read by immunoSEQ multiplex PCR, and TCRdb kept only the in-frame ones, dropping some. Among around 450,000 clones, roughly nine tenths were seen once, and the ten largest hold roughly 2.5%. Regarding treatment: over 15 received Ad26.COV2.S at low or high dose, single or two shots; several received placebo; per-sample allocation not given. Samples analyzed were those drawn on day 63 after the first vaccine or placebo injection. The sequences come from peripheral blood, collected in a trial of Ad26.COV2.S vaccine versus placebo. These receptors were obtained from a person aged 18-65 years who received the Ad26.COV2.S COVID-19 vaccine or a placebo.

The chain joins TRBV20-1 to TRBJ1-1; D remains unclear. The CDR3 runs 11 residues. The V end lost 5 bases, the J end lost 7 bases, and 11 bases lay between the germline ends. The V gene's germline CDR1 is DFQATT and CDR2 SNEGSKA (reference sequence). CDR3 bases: TGCAGTGCTCTCAGGACCAGTGAAGCTTTCTTT. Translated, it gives CSALRTSEAFF.

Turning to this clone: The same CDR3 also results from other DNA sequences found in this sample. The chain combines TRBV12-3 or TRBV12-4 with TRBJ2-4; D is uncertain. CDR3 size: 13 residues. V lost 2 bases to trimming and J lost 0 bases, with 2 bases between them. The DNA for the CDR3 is TGTGCCAGCAGTTTAACAGCCAAAAACATTCAGTACTTC. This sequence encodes CASSLTAKNIQYF.

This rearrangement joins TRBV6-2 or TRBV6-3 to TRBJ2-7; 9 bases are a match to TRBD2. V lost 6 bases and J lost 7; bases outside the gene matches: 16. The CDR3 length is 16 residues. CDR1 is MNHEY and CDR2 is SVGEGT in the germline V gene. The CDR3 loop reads CASSSRYSGGLTEQYV. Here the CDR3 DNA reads TGTGCCAGCAGCTCGCGGTATAGCGGGGGCCTTACGGAGCAGTACGTC.

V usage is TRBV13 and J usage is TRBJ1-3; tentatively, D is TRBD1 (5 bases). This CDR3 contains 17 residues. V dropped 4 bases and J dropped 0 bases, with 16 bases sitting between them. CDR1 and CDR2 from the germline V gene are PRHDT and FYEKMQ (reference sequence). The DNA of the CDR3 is TGTGCCAGCAGCTCCCAGCTCGACGGACACTCTGGAAACACCATATATTTT. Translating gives CASSSQLDGHSGNTIYF.

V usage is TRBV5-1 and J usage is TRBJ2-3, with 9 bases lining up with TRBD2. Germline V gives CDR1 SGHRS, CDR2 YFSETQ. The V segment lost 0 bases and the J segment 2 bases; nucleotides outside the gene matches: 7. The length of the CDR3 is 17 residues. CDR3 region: CASSLVKLAGFTDTQYF. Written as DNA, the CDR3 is TGCGCCAGCAGCTTGGTAAAACTAGCGGGCTTCACAGATACGCAGTATTTT.

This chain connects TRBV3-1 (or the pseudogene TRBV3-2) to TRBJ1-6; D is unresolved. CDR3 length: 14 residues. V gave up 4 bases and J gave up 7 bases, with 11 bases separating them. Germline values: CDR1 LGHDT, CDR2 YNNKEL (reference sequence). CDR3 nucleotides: TGTGCCAGCAGCCCAGGACGGGCGAATTCACCCCTCCACTTT. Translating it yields CASSPGRANSPLHF.

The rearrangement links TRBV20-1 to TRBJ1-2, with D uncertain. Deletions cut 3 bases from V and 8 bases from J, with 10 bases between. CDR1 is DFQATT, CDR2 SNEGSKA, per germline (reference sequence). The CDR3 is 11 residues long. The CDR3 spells CSASRTGGYTF. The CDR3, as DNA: TGCAGTGCTAGCCGGACGGGGGGCTACACCTTC.

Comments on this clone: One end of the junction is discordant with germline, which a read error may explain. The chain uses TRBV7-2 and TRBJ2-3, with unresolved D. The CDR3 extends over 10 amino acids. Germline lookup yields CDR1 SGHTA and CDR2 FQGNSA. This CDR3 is CASSLVFPTF. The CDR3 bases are TGTGCCAGCAGCTTAGTCTTTCCTACTTTT.

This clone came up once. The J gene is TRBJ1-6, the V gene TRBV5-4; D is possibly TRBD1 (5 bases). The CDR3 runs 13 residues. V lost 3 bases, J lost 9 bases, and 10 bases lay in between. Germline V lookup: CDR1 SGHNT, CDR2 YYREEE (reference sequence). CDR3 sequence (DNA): TGTGCCAGCAGCTCGGGGGGGGGTTCACCCCTCCACTTT. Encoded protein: CASSSGGGSPLHF.

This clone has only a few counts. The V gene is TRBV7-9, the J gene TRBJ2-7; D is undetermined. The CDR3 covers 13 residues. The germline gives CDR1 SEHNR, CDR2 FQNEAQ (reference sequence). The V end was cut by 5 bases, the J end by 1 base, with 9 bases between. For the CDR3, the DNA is TGTGCCAGCAGCCTGTTACCATCCTACGAGCAGTACGTC. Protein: CASSLLPSYEQYV.

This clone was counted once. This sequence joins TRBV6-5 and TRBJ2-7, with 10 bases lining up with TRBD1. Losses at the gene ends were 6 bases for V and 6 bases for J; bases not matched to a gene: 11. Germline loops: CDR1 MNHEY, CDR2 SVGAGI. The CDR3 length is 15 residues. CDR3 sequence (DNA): TGTGCCAGCAGCAAACAAATGGACAGGGGGTTCGAGCAGTACTTC. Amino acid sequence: CASSKQMDRGFEQYF.

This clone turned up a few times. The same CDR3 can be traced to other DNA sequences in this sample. The CDR3 sequence: CASSLEGAGDTQYF. CDR3 DNA: TGCGCCAGCAGCTTGGAGGGGGCTGGAGATACGCAGTATTTT. The genes are TRBV5-1 and TRBJ2-3; 7 positions agree with TRBD1. The CDR3 contains 14 residues. Trimming cost V 0 bases and J 5 bases; bases outside gene matches: 3. CDR1 and CDR2 from the germline V gene are SGHRS and YFSETQ.

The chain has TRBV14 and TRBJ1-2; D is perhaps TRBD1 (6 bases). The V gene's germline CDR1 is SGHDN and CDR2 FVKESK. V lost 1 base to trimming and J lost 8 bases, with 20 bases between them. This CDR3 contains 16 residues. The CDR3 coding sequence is TGTGCCAGCAGCCAAGGAGCGCCAGGGGCGGAAAGAGGCTACACCTTC. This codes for CASSQGAPGAERGYTF.

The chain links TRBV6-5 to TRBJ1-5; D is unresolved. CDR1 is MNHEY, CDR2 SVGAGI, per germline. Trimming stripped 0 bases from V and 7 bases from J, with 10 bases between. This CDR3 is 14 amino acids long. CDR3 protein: CASSYSPSGQPQHF. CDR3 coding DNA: TGTGCCAGCAGTTACTCCCCCTCGGGGCAGCCCCAGCATTTT.

CDR3 DNA sequence: TGTGCCAGTAGTATAGGGAACGGAGTAGGGACTGAAGCTTTCTTT. It specifies CASSIGNGVGTEAFF. The chain employs TRBV19 and TRBJ1-1, with unresolved D. Germline CDR1 reads LNHDA; CDR2 reads SQIVND (reference sequence). The CDR3 covers 15 residues. Deletions cut 1 base from V and 5 bases from J, with 14 bases between.

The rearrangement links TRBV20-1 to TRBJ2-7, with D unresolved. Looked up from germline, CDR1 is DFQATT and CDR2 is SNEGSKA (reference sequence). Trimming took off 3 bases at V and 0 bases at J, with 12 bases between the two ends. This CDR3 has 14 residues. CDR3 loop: CSASWTASSYEQYF. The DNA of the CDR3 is TGCAGTGCTAGTTGGACGGCGAGCTCCTACGAGCAGTACTTC.